The TCR beta chain under discussion was sequenced for a study of metastatic and nonmetastatic thyroid tumors. In its sample, this clone was seen once. Antigen specificity is unknown. One junction end does not reproduce the germline sequence, and a read error may be involved. TCRdb redid the clone calls on the PCR reads using MiXCR. The table shows some 34,000 clones, with less than 25% occurring only once. Study-wide results and limits: Malignant thyroid tumors reportedly exceeded benign nodules significantly in TCR beta diversity, with the difference appearing in blood and tumor.

CDR1 GTSNPN and CDR2 SVGIG come from the germline V gene (reference sequence). The CDR3 is made up of 16 amino acids. All patients were untreated before thyroid surgery. The chain uses TRBV30 and TRBJ1-3; D is possibly TRBD1 (6 bases). The sequence was collected from a female donor with papillary thyroid cancer or a benign thyroid nodule (not recorded which). Some clones in this sample may be carry-over from other donors' samples. The sequenced sample consisted of blood. CDR3 sequence (DNA): TGTGCCTGTAGTGGAGGGGGTGTTATCTCTGGAAACACCATATATTTT. Translation gives CACSGGGVISGNTIYF.